Listed below are T cell receptor beta chains from one sample, sequenced in a study of Ad26.COV2.S vaccination and SARS-CoV-2 variants. Assay used: immunoSEQ multiplex PCR; TCRdb lists only in-frame clones, some missing. The data hold about 450,000 clones, with roughly 89% observed a single time. The sequencing used peripheral blood, collected in a trial of Ad26.COV2.S vaccine versus placebo. These receptors originate from a person aged 18 to 59 who received the Ad26.COV2.S COVID-19 vaccine or a placebo. Each CDR3 is given with its conserved first and last residue. Fields, in order: clone size, J gene, D gene, V gene, CDR3 length, CDR3 protein, CDR3 DNA. The D gene is left open where the match is weak. A clone size is listed for some rows: how often the clone was seen (once, few, many), or a class if it is expanded.

-	TRBJ2-3	TRBD2	TRBV6-9	19	CASSPRALELAESTDTQYF	TGTGCCAGCAGTCCTAGGGCCCTGGAACTAGCGGAAAGCACAGATACGCAGTATTTT
-	TRBJ1-4	-	TRBV4-3	19	CASSQEWSEAWGTNEKLFF	TGCGCCAGCAGCCAAGAGTGGAGTGAAGCTTGGGGGACTAATGAAAAACTGTTTTTT
-	TRBJ1-1	TRBD1	TRBV6-5	14	CASSRQGGNTEAFF	TGTGCCAGCAGCAGACAGGGAGGAAACACTGAAGCTTTCTTT
once	TRBJ2-3	-	TRBV28	14	CASSERTATDTQYF	TGTGCCAGCAGCGAACGGACAGCCACAGATACGCAGTATTTT
-	TRBJ1-5	-	TRBV7-9	13	CASSLLDDQPQHF	TGTGCCAGCAGCTTACTAGATGATCAGCCCCAGCATTTT
-	TRBJ2-7	-	TRBV19	18	CASSPRGQGGTSSYEQYF	TGTGCCAGTAGCCCCAGGGGCCAAGGGGGGACAAGCTCCTACGAGCAGTACTTC
-	TRBJ2-3	TRBD2	TRBV7-8	14	CASRLAGGTDTQYF	TGTGCCAGCCGACTAGCGGGGGGCACAGATACGCAGTATTTT
-	TRBJ2-5	TRBD1	TRBV5-1	14	CASGTGPGQETQYF	TGCGCCAGCGGGACAGGTCCCGGCCAAGAGACCCAGTACTTC
-	TRBJ1-5	-	TRBV7-8	15	CASSFFTDSNQPQHF	TGTGCCAGCAGCTTTTTTACAGATAGCAATCAGCCCCAGCATTTT
-	TRBJ1-4	TRBD1	TRBV19	15	CASSITGTVDEKLFF	TGTGCCAGTAGTATAACCGGGACAGTCGATGAAAAACTGTTTTTT
-	TRBJ1-4	-	TRBV24-1	13	CATSDSFREKLFF	TGTGCCACCAGTGATTCGTTCAGAGAAAAACTGTTTTTT
few	TRBJ2-7	-	TRBV5-1	16	CASSTGLRTAGYEQYF	TGCGCCAGCAGCACCGGGCTGCGGACAGCCGGCTACGAGCAGTACTTC
once	TRBJ2-3	TRBD1	TRBV29-1	13	CSGRGQGPDTQYF	TGCAGCGGTCGGGGACAGGGGCCGGATACGCAGTATTTT
-	TRBJ1-2	-	TRBV7-9	14	CASSLEEEDYGYTF	TGTGCCAGCAGCTTAGAGGAGGAGGACTATGGCTACACCTTC
-	TRBJ2-4	TRBD2	TRBV14	17	CASSHLAGPLAKNIQYF	TGTGCCAGCAGCCACCTAGCGGGACCGCTAGCCAAAAACATTCAGTACTTC